This TCR beta chain originates from a study of shared clonotypes between healthy human individuals. With respect to this clone: Antigen specificity is unknown. Other DNA sequences of this sample code for an identical CDR3.

The CDR3 is 14 amino acids. The V gene end was trimmed by 0 bases and the J gene end by 5 bases; junction bases not matched to a gene: 7. Germline V gene sequence: CDR1 GTSNPN, CDR2 SVGIG (reference sequence). Points from the study as a whole: Tissues were not sampled, only blood, and their repertoires likely differ. When compared with the clonotypes that were shared by all four sorted-subset donors, the non-shared clonotypes turned out to have lower generation probabilities.

Here immunoSEQ multiplex PCR was the method, and the copy in TCRdb shows in-frame clones only, minus some. This table holds some 2,100,000 clones, 90% to 96% found once. Sequences were obtained from naive CD4+ T cells sorted from blood. Indicated subset: CD45RA+ positively selected. This clonotype was sampled from a man between 18 and 29 years old in good health. The chain is built from TRBV30 and TRBJ2-7; 7 positions match TRBD2. The CDR3 reads CAWSVRREGHEQYF. The CDR3 DNA is TGTGCCTGGAGTGTACGCAGGGAGGGTCACGAGCAGTACTTC. Based on the CDR3 plus reference TRBV30 and TRBJ2-7, the full variable domain is SQTIHQWPATLVQPVGSPLSLECTVEGTSNPNLYWYRQAAGRGLQLLFYSVGIGQISSEVPQNLSASRPQDRQFILSSKKLLLSDSGFYLCAWSVRREGHEQYFGPGTRLTVT.